The 4 T cell receptor beta chains presented below share a single source sample, sequenced in a study of identical twins. TCRdb fed the 5' RACE reads into MiXCR, producing one record per CDR3 protein. The sample carries about 260,000 distinct CDR3 sequences, 5.5% to 8% recorded once. This sample also appeared in a second study, on yellow fever vaccine responses in identical twins.

What was sequenced was memory (CD45RO+) T cells sorted from blood. The receptor source for this set is a woman aged 18-35 years in good health.

This clonotype came up many times. The chain uses TRBV29-1 and TRBJ2-1; 10 nucleotides align to TRBD1. The CDR3 is 14 amino acids. The V gene end was trimmed by 6 bases and the J gene end by 4 bases; junction bases not matched to a gene: 6. CDR1 is SQVTM and CDR2 is ANQGSEA in the germline V gene. CDR3 DNA: TGCAGCGTGGGTCGGACAGGGGGGTACAATGAGCAGTTCTTC. It specifies CSVGRTGGYNEQFF.

This clonotype was recorded many times. The rearrangement links TRBV28 to TRBJ2-1; 7 bases map to TRBD2. Germline V gene lookup returns CDR1 MDHEN and CDR2 SYDVKM. CDR3 length equals 14 residues. The V and J ends lost 2 bases and 3 bases, in that order; junction bases with no gene match: 1. Here the CDR3 reads CASSLLAVYNEQFF. The CDR3 DNA is TGTGCCAGCAGTTTACTAGCGGTCTACAATGAGCAGTTCTTC.

This clonotype was recorded a few times. V gene TRBV5-1 combines with J gene TRBJ2-7; the match to TRBD2 covers 7 bases. The J segment lost 1 base and the V segment lost 4 bases, leaving 8 bases of the junction unmatched. Germline CDR1 is SGHRS and CDR2 is YFSETQ. The CDR3 sequence is 15 residues long. CDR3 sequence reads: CASSPTAGTSYEQYF. The CDR3 coding sequence is TGCGCCAGCAGCCCTACAGCGGGGACTTCCTACGAGCAGTACTTC.

This clonotype was detected ten times or more. CDR3 protein: CATRFGTGDTYEQYF. The CDR3 nucleotides read TGTGCCACCAGGTTCGGTACAGGGGACACCTACGAGCAGTACTTC. The V and J genes are TRBV24-1 and TRBJ2-7; 7 nucleotides agree with TRBD1. The ends lost 7 bases at V and 2 bases at J; junction bases unmatched: 10. Germline V gene data show CDR1 as KGHDR and CDR2 as SFDVKD. This CDR3 is 15 amino acids long.